The 9 T cell receptor beta chains in this list originate from one sample, sequenced in a study of T cell responses to AZD1222 COVID-19 vaccine. Sequencing was performed with immunoSEQ multiplex PCR; in TCRdb, only in-frame clones are kept and a portion is missing. The table has some 100,000 clones, 75% to 90% seen once. The starting material was peripheral blood, obtained 28 days after the second AZD1222 dose. The receptors derive from an adult who received the AZD1222 COVID-19 vaccine.

The chain couples TRBV21-1 to TRBJ1-3; TRBD1 reflects the table's D call only, with no check against the DNA. TRBV21-1 is flagged as a pseudogene. This CDR3 spans 18 amino acids. CDR3 coding DNA: TGTGCCAGCAGCAAAGGGACAGGGGGCTCGGCGTACGGAAACACCATATATTTT. As protein: CASSKGTGGSAYGNTIYF.

V gene TRBV10-3 combines with J gene TRBJ2-1; weak D call: TRBD1 (8 bases). V dropped 6 bases and J dropped 5 bases, with 17 bases sitting between them. Germline V gene sequence: CDR1 ENHRY, CDR2 SYGVKD. The CDR3 loop spans 15 amino acids. CDR3 nucleotides: TGTGCCATCAGGTTCACAGGGGGGGGCCACAATGAGCAGTTCTTC. It translates to CAIRFTGGGHNEQFF.

This chain links TRBV7-2 with TRBJ2-2; 10 positions match TRBD1. The germline CDR1 and CDR2 sequences are SGHTA and FQGNSA. After removal of 5 bases from V and 6 bases from J, the junction contained 6 bases not matched to a gene. This CDR3 is 15 amino acids long. CDR3 in DNA: TGTGCCAGCAGCCAGGACAGGGGGGGTTCCGGGGAGCTGTTTTTT. This gives the protein CASSQDRGGSGELFF.

The DNA of the CDR3 is TGTGCCAGAAGCCCCAGAGGTCGTTATAATTCACCCCTCCACTTT. It translates to CARSPRGRYNSPLHF. The chain employs TRBV5-3 and TRBJ1-6; no firm D call. TRBV5-3 is designated an ORF whose function remains uncertain. This CDR3 comprises 15 residues. Trimming pared 4 bases from V and 4 bases from J, leaving 12 bases between.

The V call is TRBV19, the J call TRBJ1-5; 10 nucleotides align to TRBD1. This CDR3 is 15 amino acids long. The V gene's germline CDR1 is LNHDA and CDR2 SQIVND (reference sequence). V shed 6 bases, J shed 0 bases, and the junction held 2 bases outside the gene matches. CDR3 sequence (DNA): TGTGCCAGTAGAGGACAGGGGGGTAGCAATCAGCCCCAGCATTTT. Translating gives CASRGQGGSNQPQHF.

The chain links TRBV7-2 to TRBJ2-7; 9 positions agree with TRBD1. This CDR3 contains 15 residues. Germline V gives CDR1 SGHTA, CDR2 FQGNSA. V lost 0 bases, J lost 4 bases, and 4 bases stayed unmatched. CDR3 nucleotides: TGTGCCAGCAGCTTAGCGGGACAGGGAGGATACGAGCAGTACTTC. Protein product: CASSLAGQGGYEQYF. Full variable domain (rest looked up from reference TRBV7-2 and TRBJ2-7): GAGVSQSPSNKVTEKGKDVELRCDPISGHTALYWYRQSLGQGLEFLIYFQGNSAPDKSGLPSDRFSAERTGGSVSTLTIQRTQQEDSAVYLCASSLAGQGGYEQYFGPGTRLTVT.

The V gene is TRBV11-1, the J gene TRBJ2-3; D is perhaps TRBD2 (6 bases). The length of the CDR3 is 13 residues. Trimming removed 5 bases from V and 6 bases from J, with 12 bases in between. CDR1 and CDR2 from the germline V gene are SGHAT and FQDESV (reference sequence). CDR3 nucleotide sequence: TGTGCCAGCAGCCTTCACCGGGGGGATACGCAGTATTTT. Protein: CASSLHRGDTQYF.

The rearrangement links TRBV6-2 or TRBV6-3 to TRBJ1-1, with 7 bases identical to TRBD1. J was trimmed by 11 bases and V by 2 bases; bases with no gene match: 14. This CDR3 spans 15 amino acids. The germline V gene has CDR1 MNHEY and CDR2 SVGEGT. CDR3 loop: CASSYRRQGNQGAFF. In nucleotides, the CDR3 is TGTGCCAGCAGTTACCGCCGACAGGGCAACCAGGGGGCTTTCTTT.

The chain is built from TRBV30 and TRBJ2-1; D possibly corresponds to TRBD2 (6 bases). CDR1 is GTSNPN and CDR2 is SVGIG in the germline V gene (reference sequence). This CDR3 spans 17 amino acids. Trimming pared 0 bases from V and 1 base from J, leaving 16 bases between. CDR3 sequence (DNA): TGTGCCTGGAGTGTGGCCCTCGTGGGGGGATCCTACAATGAGCAGTTCTTC. It specifies CAWSVALVGGSYNEQFF.